This T cell receptor (beta chain) was captured by sequencing in a study of lymphopenia after photon versus proton radiotherapy. General observations from the study: Better survival with proton therapy was suggested as possible, not demonstrated. Under photons, naive T cells and diversity fell while effector/memory populations rose. Post-nadir TCR diversity decline inversely tracked overall survival among those who died. After the lymphocyte nadir, photon-treated repertoires showed oligoclonal expansion, especially of CD8+ Temra cells.

The V segment lost 5 bases and the J segment 1 base; nucleotides outside the gene matches: 8. The CDR3 is made up of 15 amino acids. Germline V gene sequence: CDR1 MDHEN, CDR2 SYDVKM. Sequenced by immunoSEQ multiplex PCR; TCRdb stores in-frame clones only, minus some. The sample consists of 150,000 to 200,000 clones, 70% to 90% of them appearing once. On this clone itself: Antigen specificity is unknown.

The chain uses TRBV28 and TRBJ2-7; 7 nucleotides align to TRBD1. The sequences come from peripheral blood, collected from a patient treated with photon-based radiotherapy. This receptor was identified in a man aged 50-60 years with gastric cancer. CDR3 nucleotides: TGTGCCAGCAGTCCTGGGACAGCCAATTCCTACGAGCAGTACTTC. As protein: CASSPGTANSYEQYF.